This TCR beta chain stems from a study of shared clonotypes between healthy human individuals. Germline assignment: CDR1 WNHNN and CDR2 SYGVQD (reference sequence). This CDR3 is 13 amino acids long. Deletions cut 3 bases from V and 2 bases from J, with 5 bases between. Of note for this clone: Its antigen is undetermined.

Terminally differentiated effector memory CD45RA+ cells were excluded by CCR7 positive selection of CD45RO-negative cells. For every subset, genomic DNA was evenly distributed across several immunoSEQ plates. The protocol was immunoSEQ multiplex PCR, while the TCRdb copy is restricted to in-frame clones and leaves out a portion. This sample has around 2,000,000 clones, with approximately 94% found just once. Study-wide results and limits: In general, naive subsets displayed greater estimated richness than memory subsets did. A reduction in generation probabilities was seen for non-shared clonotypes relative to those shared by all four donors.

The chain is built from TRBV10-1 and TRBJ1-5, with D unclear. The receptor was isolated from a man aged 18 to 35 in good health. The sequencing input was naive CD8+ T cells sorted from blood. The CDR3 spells CASSDSGNQPQHF. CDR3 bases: TGCGCCAGCAGTGACTCCGGCAATCAGCCCCAGCATTTT.